The rows below give T cell receptor beta chains drawn from one sample of a study of OX40 agonist ivuxolimab in advanced cancers. Data came from immunoSEQ multiplex PCR; TCRdb stores just in-frame clones and leaves some out. This table holds more than 80,000 clones, less than 95% found once. The sample in question was CD4+ or CD8+ T cells sorted from blood, obtained in a trial of the OX40 agonist ivuxolimab. These receptors were collected from an adult with an advanced solid tumor such as melanoma, head and neck, liver or kidney cancer. The conserved cysteine and the conserved F or W are not part of the CDR3 here.

V: TRBV4-3; CDR3: ASSGAGGLDTQY
V: TRBV2; CDR3: ASSFYEQY
V: TRBV2; CDR3: ASSANGQANQPQH
V: TRBV7-9; CDR3: ASSPSWAENEKLF
V: TRBV7-3; CDR3: ASSLPNNDEQF
V: TRBV28; CDR3: ASSHWGEGPGELF
V: TRBV2; CDR3: ASSGLDRVGQPQH
V: TRBV25-1; CDR3: ASRDRDYNEQF
V: TRBV7-8; CDR3: ASLTVEYTGANVLT
V: TRBV15; CDR3: ATSRDLSASTDTQY
V: TRBV11-3; CDR3: ASSLRGFREQF
V: TRBV28; CDR3: ASSFGAVGGDTQY
V: TRBV2; CDR3: ASSPVPSTGANVLT
V: TRBV30; CDR3: AWRDTEDYGYT
V: TRBV6-5; CDR3: ASSYSTQGANGYT
V: TRBV28; CDR3: ASSFRLAGAYEQY
V: TRBV14; CDR3: ASSQDSLDTQY
V: TRBV7-8; CDR3: ASSFGGGGVYNEQF
V: TRBV14; CDR3: ASSWEDTDTQY
V: TRBV5-6; CDR3: ASSPPARTPNIHQPQH
V: TRBV15; CDR3: ATSVTRSGNTIY
V: TRBV7-9; CDR3: ASSLENKLSSYNEQF
V: TRBV6-5; CDR3: ASSYYADRAYEQY
V: TRBV15; CDR3: ATSRIAGELF
V: TRBV10-3; CDR3: AISDRGGLGTEAF